Sequencing of this TCR beta chain was carried out in a study of blood T cell repertoires in COVID-19 (dated by TCRdb to the early 2020s). Context from the whole study: Collaborator samples came from the United States, Italy and Spain and covered acute and convalescent phases of COVID-19. Sample metadata almost always included a de-identified subject ID, COVID-19 status, age in years and sex. Where HLA class I and class II types were available, the types were taken from metadata supplied by the sample provider, not from assay-based typing. A freely available public database, intended as a resource for researchers studying the immune response to SARS-CoV-2, is where the repertoires were released. The prospective study material was composed of cDNA or gDNA derived from T cells, B-cell-depleted T cells, or PBMCs. Samples came from the ongoing ImmuneRACE study (first 160 participants) plus 1,254 subjects from 6 global collaborators. Subjects who had been exposed to COVID-19, were actively infected with it, or had recovered from it provided the deeply sampled blood TCRbeta repertoires that made up the dataset.

This clone is a singleton in its sample. Its binding antigen is unknown. There are no base qualities to consult, and no much larger clone falls within one base. The paper as a whole reports these results and caveats: How much clinical and demographic metadata was included differed by source and by participant, and the metadata was provided uncurated.

TCRbeta CDR3 regions were amplified from genomic DNA using the immunoSEQ Assay, a bias-controlled multiplex PCR. The authors processed their data as follows. Nucleated cell counts per sample were estimated from amplification of reference gene primers within the assay. To quantify the absolute abundance of each unique TCRbeta CDR3 rearrangement, sequence reads were collapsed and filtered. Productive Simpson clonality was computed per sample as the square root of Simpson's diversity index over productive rearrangements. TCRdb stores this immuneACCESS table with in-frame sequences only. Part of the clones is absent; in the studies checked, under half of the shortfall reflects unresolved V genes, and no reason is known for the rest. V and J calls plus clone size are reproduced from that table; the DNA served to infer D and trimming. This sample comprises about 210,000 clones, about four fifths of them detected only once. The ten largest clones capture 2% to 3% of the sample.

Each collaborating institution followed its own protocols to collect whole blood in K2EDTA tubes. For TCRbeta analysis, collaborators shipped samples in one of three forms: frozen whole blood, isolated PBMCs, or DNA extracted from either of those sample types. Taken from cysteine to phenylalanine, the CDR3 has 17 residues. Of the read, only the CDR3 DNA is kept; its 51 bases are in frame from base 1. V and J are truncated by 3 bases and 4 bases respectively, leaving an intervening sequence of 19 bases. Via the germline V gene (reference sequence), CDR1 is LNHDA and CDR2 SQIVND. The chain employs TRBV19 and TRBJ2-4; TRBD1 is a possible D gene, resting on 5 matching bases. The sample comprised peripheral blood. This clonotype originated in a woman in her forties with active or convalescent COVID-19. The encoded CDR3 is CASSMRQTRDRKNIQYF. In nucleotide form, the sequence is TGTGCCAGTAGTATGAGACAGACGCGAGACCGTAAAAACATTCAGTACTTC.